This T cell receptor beta chain was captured in a study of T cell repertoires in cytomegalovirus infection. A word on this clonotype: Its antigen is as yet unknown.

This CDR3 is built from 16 residues. The germline gives CDR1 SGHNT, CDR2 YENEEA. Trimming at V came to 5 bases and at J to 3 bases, leaving 10 bases not matched to a gene. One entry per CDR3 protein results from TCRdb running MiXCR on the reads. The sample has hundreds of thousands of distinct CDR3 sequences; around 29% are singletons. This receptor was obtained from a human donor in good health (CMV status not recorded). Some clones in this sample may be carry-over from other donors' samples. The chain is built from TRBV11-3 and TRBJ2-3; TRBD2 matches 8 bases. This specimen consisted of cultured PBMCs, obtained from culture after CMV antigen stimulation. CDR3 protein: CASSPQRERNTDTQYF. The CDR3 DNA sequence: TGTGCCAGCAGCCCCCAGCGGGAGCGGAATACAGATACGCAGTATTTT.